The 25 T cell receptor beta chains reported below all come from one sample, sequenced in a study of cytomegalovirus exposure and HLA in healthy donors. PCR employed 60 Vbeta and 13 Jbeta primers. This table comes from immunoSEQ multiplex PCR, and its TCRdb copy is limited to in-frame clones, with some not included. Among 130,000 or so clones listed, roughly four fifths were seen once. What was sequenced was PBMCs. These receptors were collected from a woman aged 50 to 60 in good health and CMV-seropositive.

The V call is TRBV20-1, the J call TRBJ2-1; D is ambiguous. The CDR3 length is 11 residues. V lost 5 bases to trimming and J lost 12 bases, with 14 bases between them. Germline V gives CDR1 DFQATT, CDR2 SNEGSKA (reference sequence). The CDR3 is CSASLSRRQFF. The CDR3 DNA reads as TGCAGTGCTTCGCTAAGCCGGAGGCAGTTCTTC.

The V call is TRBV19, the J call TRBJ2-1; tentatively, D is TRBD2 (6 bases). V was clipped by 6 bases and J by 5 bases, with 20 bases between them. There are 16 residues in the CDR3. Germline lookup yields CDR1 LNHDA and CDR2 SQIVND (reference sequence). The CDR3 DNA reads as TGTGCCAGTAGGGTTCATGGACTACCGGAGGACAATGAGCAGTTCTTC. Protein sequence: CASRVHGLPEDNEQFF.

This clone was found a few times. V and J are TRBV28 and TRBJ1-3; perhaps TRBD1 as D (5 bases). CDR1 MDHEN and CDR2 SYDVKM come from the germline V gene. The CDR3 totals 15 residues. V gave up 3 bases and J gave up 0 bases, with 9 bases separating them. In nucleotides, the CDR3 is TGTGCCAGCAGTTTTGGGGGGTCCTCTGGAAACACCATATATTTT. It specifies CASSFGGSSGNTIYF. Together with reference TRBV28 and TRBJ1-3, the CDR3 gives the full variable domain: DVKVTQSSRYLVKRTGEKVFLECVQDMDHENMFWYRQDPGLGLRLIYFSYDVKMKEKGDIPEGYSVSREKKERFSLILESASTNQTSMYLCASSFGGSSGNTIYFGEGSWLTVV.

A few counts support this clone. The chain employs TRBV7-9 and TRBJ2-5, with TRBD2 identical over 10 bases. Per germline, CDR1 SEHNR and CDR2 FQNEAQ (reference sequence). Trimming took 0 bases from V and 4 from J; bases not matched to a gene: 2. The CDR3 loop spans 15 amino acids. CDR3 protein: CASSLAAGGRETQYF. The CDR3 nucleotides are TGTGCCAGCAGCTTAGCAGCGGGAGGGCGAGAGACCCAGTACTTC.

In DNA, the CDR3 is TGTGCCAGCAGCTTATTTAGCCCTCCGAGCTCCTACAATGAGCAGTTCTTC. The encoded protein is CASSLFSPPSSYNEQFF. J is TRBJ2-1 and V is TRBV13; D is undetermined. Germline V gene data show CDR1 as PRHDT and CDR2 as FYEKMQ (reference sequence). This CDR3 has 17 amino acids. V shed 2 bases and J shed 0 bases, with 14 bases lying between them.

The chain carries TRBV15 and TRBJ1-1, with D perhaps TRBD1 (5 bases). V shed 5 bases and J shed 0 bases, with 19 bases lying between them. The germline V gene has CDR1 LNHNV and CDR2 YYDKDF (reference sequence). The CDR3 has 17 residues. The CDR3 loop is CATSLGAQEYMNTEAFF. The CDR3 DNA reads as TGTGCCACCAGCCTTGGGGCCCAGGAATACATGAACACTGAAGCTTTCTTT.

This clone was recorded only once. The gene calls are TRBV21-1 and TRBJ1-1. TRBV21-1 is marked as a pseudogene. The CDR3 totals 24 residues. The CDR3 here is CASSKAGEGPQGPSRAGLNTEAFF. DNA for the CDR3: TGTGCCAGCAGCAAAGCGGGGGAGGGACCACAGGGACCCTCGCGGGCCGGGCTGAACACTGAAGCTTTCTTT.

The chain uses TRBV19 and TRBJ1-5; a weak D match, TRBD1 (6 bases). Germline V CDR1 and CDR2: LNHDA, SQIVND (reference sequence). CDR3 size: 16 residues. V was pared by 3 bases and J by 3 bases, with 15 bases between. CDR3 DNA sequence: TGTGCCAGTAGTATGGGCGGGGGCAGGGACAATCAGCCCCAGCATTTT. It yields the protein CASSMGGGRDNQPQHF.

The chain uses TRBV6-1 and TRBJ1-5, with 9 bases matching TRBD1. CDR3 length: 13 residues. Germline V gene data show CDR1 as MNHNS and CDR2 as SASEGT. The V segment lost 6 bases and the J segment 7 bases; nucleotides outside the gene matches: 4. The CDR3 nucleotides are TGTGCCAGCAGGGGGACAGGGCCACAGCCCCAGCATTTT. Its translation: CASRGTGPQPQHF.

This chain joins TRBV19 and TRBJ1-1; the D is unclear. This CDR3 region has 14 residues. Trimming cost V 5 bases and J 4 bases, with 14 bases left between them. CDR1 and CDR2 from the germline V gene are LNHDA and SQIVND (reference sequence). The CDR3: CASSVAAGSTEAFF. DNA for the CDR3: TGTGCCAGTAGTGTGGCCGCGGGAAGCACTGAAGCTTTCTTT.

This clone has only one observation. The chain combines TRBV27 with TRBJ2-1, with D maybe TRBD1 (5 bases). Per germline, CDR1 MNHEY and CDR2 SMNVEV (reference sequence). Deletions cut 6 bases from V and 7 bases from J, with 10 bases between. The length of the CDR3 is 12 residues. This chain's CDR3 is CASSRAGNEQFF. The CDR3 region has the DNA TGTGCCAGCAGCAGGGCTGGAAATGAGCAGTTCTTC.

The V gene is TRBV6-5, the J gene TRBJ2-4; 7 nucleotides match TRBD1. The germline gives CDR1 MNHEY, CDR2 SVGAGI. With V trimmed by 6 bases and J by 6 bases, 11 bases remained unmatched. This CDR3 is built from 15 residues. The CDR3 loop is CASSQYPDRANIQYF. CDR3 nucleotide sequence: TGTGCCAGCAGCCAATATCCAGACAGGGCAAACATTCAGTACTTC.

The chain recombines TRBV19 with TRBJ2-5; TRBD1 matches at 7 bases. With 5 bases clipped from V and 7 bases from J, the junction kept 10 bases outside the gene matches. There are 14 residues in the CDR3. CDR1 is LNHDA, CDR2 SQIVND, per germline (reference sequence). The CDR3 DNA follows: TGTGCCAGTAGTGACCGGGACAGCATAAGGACCCAGTACTTC. This translates into CASSDRDSIRTQYF.

The rearrangement joins TRBV30 to TRBJ1-2, with D maybe TRBD1 (6 bases). Germline loops: CDR1 GTSNPN, CDR2 SVGIG (reference sequence). V shed 4 bases and J shed 7 bases, with 10 bases lying between them. This CDR3 contains 11 residues. As DNA, the CDR3 is TGTGCCTGGACGAGGGGGAGTGGCTACACCTTC. Translated: CAWTRGSGYTF.

This CDR3 is CASSLNLLSGANVLTF. The CDR3 bases are TGCGCCAGCAGCTTAAACTTACTCTCTGGGGCCAACGTCCTGACTTTC. The chain employs TRBV5-1 and TRBJ2-6, with unresolved D. The CDR3 has 16 residues. V lost 2 bases, J lost 0 bases, and 9 bases lay in between. Germline V gives CDR1 SGHRS, CDR2 YFSETQ.

The chain is built from TRBV6-6 and TRBJ1-1, with 7 bases identical to TRBD1. This CDR3 spans 15 amino acids. Germline assignment: CDR1 MNHNY and CDR2 SVGAGI (reference sequence). With 6 bases clipped from V and 0 bases from J, the junction kept 7 bases outside the gene matches. The CDR3 coding sequence is TGTGCCAGCAGACCCGGGACAGACTTGAACACTGAAGCTTTCTTT. Its translation: CASRPGTDLNTEAFF.

The genes are TRBV29-1 and TRBJ2-3; TRBD1 is a possible D gene (5 bases). CDR1 and CDR2 (germline): SQVTM, ANQGSEA. Between the trimmed V and J ends, which lost 8 bases and 4 bases, there was a span of 10 bases. This CDR3 region has 11 residues. CDR3 loop: CSTSGSDTQYF. The CDR3 coding sequence is TGCAGCACTTCAGGGTCAGATACGCAGTATTTT.

This chain joins TRBV27 and TRBJ2-5; possible D gene TRBD1, 6 bases. The J call may be incorrect, as the DNA end agrees better with TRBJ2-7. Germline V lookup: CDR1 MNHEY, CDR2 SMNVEV (reference sequence). The CDR3 runs to 13 residues. CDR3 in amino acids: CASSSPGQYEQYF. CDR3 sequence (DNA): TGTGCCAGCAGCTCCCCCGGACAGTACGAGCAGTACTTC.

Of note for this clone: The sample has other DNA sequences that encode this CDR3 too. The rearrangement links TRBV2 to TRBJ1-1, with a tentative D call TRBD1 (5 bases). Germline loops: CDR1 SNHLY, CDR2 FYNNEI. CDR3 length: 13 amino acids. Trimming left V 3 bases short and J 1 base short, with 6 bases between. The CDR3 spells CASSDQGNTEAFF. CDR3 nucleotides: TGTGCCAGCAGTGATCAGGGGAACACTGAAGCTTTCTTT.

This clone was detected only a few times. The chain joins TRBV9 to TRBJ2-1; weak D call: TRBD2 (5 bases). The V gene lost 2 bases and the J gene lost 8 bases, with 14 bases spanning the gap. The CDR3 is 14 residues long. CDR1 and CDR2 from the germline V gene are SGDLS and YYNGEE. The CDR3 DNA is TGTGCCAGCAGCGTTACCGGGGTTGGGGATGAGCAGTTCTTC. Protein sequence: CASSVTGVGDEQFF.

This clone has just a few counts. The V and J genes are TRBV30 and TRBJ2-2, with D hard to call. V lost 0 bases and J lost 3, with 8 bases in between. Germline V gene sequence: CDR1 GTSNPN, CDR2 SVGIG (reference sequence). The CDR3 totals 14 residues. The CDR3 reads CAWSVSLHTGELFF. The CDR3 DNA reads as TGTGCCTGGAGTGTCTCACTCCACACCGGGGAGCTGTTTTTT.

The rearrangement links TRBV27 to TRBJ2-3; 11 nucleotides match TRBD2. V was clipped by 2 bases and J by 4 bases; unmatched bases: 8. Looked up from germline, CDR1 is MNHEY and CDR2 is SMNVEV (reference sequence). This CDR3 region has 17 residues. CDR3 bases: TGTGCCAGCAGTTTAAGGCTAGCGGGAGGCGGGGCAGATACGCAGTATTTT. It is translated as CASSLRLAGGGADTQYF.

This clone has just one count. The chain joins TRBV11-2 to TRBJ1-1; a possible D gene is TRBD1 (6 bases). This CDR3 is 13 amino acids long. From germline, CDR1 is SGHAT and CDR2 FQNNGV. V lost 7 bases and J lost 6, with 15 bases in between. The CDR3 region has the DNA TGTGCCAGCAATCCTGGGGGCGGCTCTGAAGCTTTCTTT. As protein: CASNPGGGSEAFF.

The V and J genes are TRBV4-1 and TRBJ2-7; 8 positions match TRBD2. With V trimmed by 5 bases and J by 3 bases, 12 bases remained unmatched. The V gene's germline CDR1 is MGHRA and CDR2 YSYEKL. The CDR3 totals 16 residues. For the CDR3, the DNA is TGCGCCAGCAGCTTCCGGGAGACTAGCGAGATCTACGAGCAGTACTTC. It is translated as CASSFRETSEIYEQYF.

The chain has TRBV18 and TRBJ2-7, with 7 bases matching TRBD1. This CDR3 contains 14 residues. Germline V gives CDR1 KGHSH, CDR2 LQKENI. The V gene end was trimmed by 4 bases and the J gene end by 3 bases; junction bases not matched to a gene: 6. Here the CDR3 reads CASSLYQGDYEQYF. The CDR3 DNA is TGTGCCAGCTCACTATATCAGGGGGACTACGAGCAGTACTTC.